The 29 T cell receptor beta chains in this list originate from one sample, sequenced in a study of blood T cell repertoires in COVID-19. Sequencing was performed with immunoSEQ multiplex PCR; in TCRdb, only in-frame clones are kept and a portion is missing. The sample lists 200,000 to 250,000 clones; approximately 80% were seen once. Sequenced: peripheral blood. Receptors originate from a woman between 50 and 59 years old with acute or convalescent COVID-19.

V is TRBV11-3 and J is TRBJ2-1; 13 bases fit TRBD2. V lost 4 bases to trimming and J lost 2 bases; unmatched junction nucleotides: 2. This CDR3 spans 16 amino acids. The germline V gene encodes CDR1 SGHNT and CDR2 YENEEA. The CDR3 nucleotides read TGTGCCAGCAGCTCACTAGCGGGAGGGGCCTACAATGAGCAGTTCTTC. This codes for CASSSLAGGAYNEQFF. Based on the CDR3 plus reference TRBV11-3 and TRBJ2-1, the full variable domain is EAGVVQSPRYKIIEKKQPVAFWCNPISGHNTLYWYLQNLGQGPELLIRYENEEAVDDSQLPKDRFSAERLKGVDSTLKIQPAELGDSAVYLCASSSLAGGAYNEQFFGPGTRLTVL.

The rearrangement uses TRBV6-1 and TRBJ2-1; no firm D call. In germline, CDR1 is MNHNS, CDR2 SASEGT. This CDR3 spans 16 amino acids. V was trimmed by 2 bases and J by 5 bases, leaving 16 bases between them. For the CDR3, the DNA is TGTGCCAGCAGTGAATTTGCACTACTTCAGAACAATGAGCAGTTCTTC. It is translated as CASSEFALLQNNEQFF.

The chain recombines TRBV6-5 with TRBJ2-1; D may be TRBD1 (5 bases). V lost 8 bases and J lost 1, with 9 bases in between. CDR1 MNHEY and CDR2 SVGAGI come from the germline V gene. The length of the CDR3 is 13 residues. CDR3 nucleotide sequence: TGTGCCAGCGGCAGGGCGTCCTACAATGAGCAGTTCTTC. Amino acids: CASGRASYNEQFF.

The CDR3 reads CASSEAGTGVYGYTF. For the CDR3, the DNA is TGTGCCAGCAGTGAAGCCGGGACAGGGGTCTATGGCTACACCTTC. The chain carries TRBV6-1 and TRBJ1-2; 10 bases map to TRBD1. Germline CDR1 is MNHNS and CDR2 is SASEGT. The J segment lost 4 bases and the V segment lost 0 bases, leaving 2 bases of the junction unmatched. The CDR3 loop spans 15 amino acids.

This chain joins TRBV10-3 and TRBJ1-3; D remains unclear. The germline V and J ends were trimmed by 7 bases and 0 bases, with 13 bases remaining between them. Per the germline V gene, CDR1 is ENHRY and CDR2 is SYGVKD. The CDR3 contains 15 residues. The CDR3 DNA follows: TGTGCCATCAAGGATGAGGGCGACTCTGGAAACACCATATATTTT. Protein: CAIKDEGDSGNTIYF.

This sequence joins TRBV19 and TRBJ2-3, with 14 bases fitting TRBD2. V trimming: 7 bases; J trimming: 1 base; junction bases outside the gene matches: 7. The V gene's germline CDR1 is LNHDA and CDR2 SQIVND (reference sequence). CDR3 length: 17 amino acids. CDR3 DNA: TGTGCCAGTACCGATACGGGACTAGCGGGAGGCACAGATACGCAGTATTTT. It yields the protein CASTDTGLAGGTDTQYF.

The J gene is TRBJ1-5, the V gene TRBV11-2; TRBD1 matches at 10 bases. From germline, CDR1 is SGHAT and CDR2 FQNNGV. The CDR3 sequence is 16 residues long. V lost 4 bases and J lost 3; bases outside the gene matches: 6. The CDR3: CASSSGTGVLNQPQHF. In DNA form, the CDR3 reads TGTGCCAGCAGCTCCGGGACAGGGGTTCTCAATCAGCCCCAGCATTTT.

The chain employs TRBV14 and TRBJ2-1; 10 positions match TRBD2. In germline, CDR1 is SGHDN, CDR2 FVKESK. The CDR3 extends over 17 amino acids. With V trimmed by 1 base and J by 7 bases, 10 bases remained unmatched. CDR3 bases: TGTGCCAGCAGCCAAGGAAGGTTAGCGGGAGGTGCAAATGAGCAGTTCTTC. It is translated as CASSQGRLAGGANEQFF.

V and J are TRBV18 and TRBJ1-1, with 11 bases identical to TRBD1. The CDR3 contains 13 residues. The trim removed 3 bases at V and 6 bases at J, leaving 0 bases unmatched. CDR1 and CDR2 from the germline V gene are KGHSH and LQKENI. This CDR3 reads CASSPGQGAEAFF. Here the CDR3 DNA reads TGTGCCAGCTCACCGGGACAGGGGGCTGAAGCTTTCTTT.

The chain has TRBV5-1 and TRBJ2-3; TRBD1 might be the D (6 bases). Germline V gene lookup returns CDR1 SGHRS and CDR2 YFSETQ. The V gene lost 4 bases and the J gene lost 1 base, with 10 bases spanning the gap. CDR3 length equals 14 residues. The CDR3 protein is CASSEDSGTDTQYF. CDR3 sequence (DNA): TGCGCCAGCAGCGAGGACAGTGGCACAGATACGCAGTATTTT.

V and J are TRBV28 and TRBJ1-3, with D unclear. The CDR3 extends over 20 amino acids. Per the germline V gene, CDR1 is MDHEN and CDR2 is SYDVKM. The V end was cut by 5 bases, the J end by 0 bases, with 26 bases between. This chain's CDR3 is CASSPYPTRRPSISGNTIYF. CDR3 coding DNA: TGTGCCAGCAGTCCATACCCGACCCGTCGACCTAGCATCTCTGGAAACACCATATATTTT. Drawing the rest from reference TRBV28 and TRBJ1-3, the complete variable domain is DVKVTQSSRYLVKRTGEKVFLECVQDMDHENMFWYRQDPGLGLRLIYFSYDVKMKEKGDIPEGYSVSREKKERFSLILESASTNQTSMYLCASSPYPTRRPSISGNTIYFGEGSWLTVV.

This clone was observed a few times. The CDR3 protein is CASSSPLTGRLLTDTQYF. CDR3 DNA sequence: TGTGCCAGCAGTTCCCCCCTGACAGGGCGGCTCCTCACAGATACGCAGTATTTT. The chain recombines TRBV28 with TRBJ2-3, with 7 bases aligning to TRBD1. The CDR3 sequence is 18 residues long. Germline-derived CDR1 and CDR2 are MDHEN and SYDVKM. V dropped 4 bases and J dropped 2; count of bases not matched to a gene: 15.

The CDR3 nucleotides read TGTGCCATCAGAACCGGGACAGGGCTGAACACTGAAGCTTTCTTT. Encoded protein: CAIRTGTGLNTEAFF. The rearrangement uses TRBV10-3 and TRBJ1-1; 9 bases agree with TRBD1. This CDR3 spans 15 amino acids. V trimming: 6 bases; J trimming: 0 bases; junction bases outside the gene matches: 5. The V gene's germline CDR1 is ENHRY and CDR2 SYGVKD.

The J gene is TRBJ2-7, the V gene TRBV7-9; 9 positions match TRBD1. J lost 1 base, V lost 4 bases, and 5 bases had no gene match. The germline gives CDR1 SEHNR, CDR2 FQNEAQ (reference sequence). This CDR3 contains 15 residues. CDR3: CASSSDRGASYEQYF. For the CDR3, the DNA is TGTGCCAGCAGCTCGGACAGGGGAGCATCCTACGAGCAGTACTTC.

This chain connects TRBV28 to TRBJ1-2; 9 nucleotides align to TRBD1. The CDR3 sequence is 15 residues long. V lost 6 bases to trimming and J lost 2 bases; unmatched junction nucleotides: 7. Germline V CDR1 and CDR2: MDHEN, SYDVKM. The CDR3 spells CASRRQGGKNYGYTF. In DNA form, the CDR3 reads TGTGCCAGCAGAAGACAGGGGGGGAAAAACTATGGCTACACCTTC.

The chain recombines TRBV4-1 with TRBJ1-2; D unresolved. Germline V gives CDR1 MGHRA, CDR2 YSYEKL. CDR3 length equals 13 residues. With 5 bases removed from V and 6 bases from J, the gap between germline ends came to 13 bases. This CDR3 reads CASSAEGGHGYTF. The CDR3 DNA follows: TGCGCCAGCAGCGCCGAAGGAGGACATGGCTACACCTTC.

The gene calls are TRBV30 and TRBJ1-1, with 8 bases fitting TRBD1. In germline, CDR1 is GTSNPN, CDR2 SVGIG (reference sequence). V gave up 2 bases and J gave up 5 bases; unmatched junction bases: 10. The CDR3 has 15 residues. CDR3 bases: TGTGCCTGGAGTCCACCCACGACAGGGGTGACTGAAGCTTTCTTT. Translating it yields CAWSPPTTGVTEAFF. Full variable domain (outside the CDR3, taken from reference TRBV30 and TRBJ1-1): SQTIHQWPATLVQPVGSPLSLECTVEGTSNPNLYWYRQAAGRGLQLLFYSVGIGQISSEVPQNLSASRPQDRQFILSSKKLLLSDSGFYLCAWSPPTTGVTEAFFGQGTRLTVV.

Here the CDR3 reads CASSLPGFNEQFF. CDR3 nucleotide sequence: TGCGCCAGCAGCTTGCCAGGGTTCAATGAGCAGTTCTTC. The chain uses TRBV5-1 and TRBJ2-1; weak D call: TRBD1 (5 bases). Trimming shortened V by 1 base and J by 6 bases, and 8 bases separated the two germline ends. The CDR3 is 13 residues long. Germline CDR1 and CDR2: SGHRS and YFSETQ.

J is TRBJ1-5 and V is TRBV7-2; TRBD1 might be the D (5 bases). CDR1 is SGHTA, CDR2 FQGNSA, per germline. The V end lost 4 bases, the J end lost 7 bases, and 11 bases lay between the germline ends. The CDR3 sequence is 13 residues long. DNA of the CDR3: TGTGCCAGCAGCTGGGACTTAGTCCAGCCCCAGCATTTT. Amino acid sequence: CASSWDLVQPQHF.

The chain couples TRBV7-3 to TRBJ2-3; 10 nucleotides line up with TRBD1. J was trimmed by 5 bases and V by 4 bases; bases with no gene match: 6. The germline CDR1 and CDR2 sequences are SGHTA and FQGTGA. The CDR3 is 15 amino acids. The CDR3 here is CASSYGQGDRDTQYF. In DNA, the CDR3 is TGTGCCAGCAGCTACGGACAGGGGGATCGAGATACGCAGTATTTT.

Only a few counts were recorded for this clone. The chain joins TRBV6-4 to TRBJ1-1; 8 bases fit TRBD1. Per the germline V gene, CDR1 is MRHNA and CDR2 is SNTAGT. Losses at the gene ends were 4 bases for V and 1 base for J; bases not matched to a gene: 5. This CDR3 has 15 residues. The CDR3 sequence: CASSVQTGENTEAFF. CDR3 DNA sequence: TGTGCCAGCAGTGTTCAGACAGGGGAGAACACTGAAGCTTTCTTT.

V gene TRBV5-1 combines with J gene TRBJ1-5; tentatively, D is TRBD1 (6 bases). Trimming removed 5 bases from V and 0 bases from J, with 12 bases in between. Germline lookup yields CDR1 SGHRS and CDR2 YFSETQ. The CDR3 extends over 15 amino acids. This CDR3 is CASRLTGNSNQPQHF. The CDR3 bases are TGCGCCAGCAGGCTCACAGGGAATAGCAATCAGCCCCAGCATTTT.

This clone was detected a few times. The rearrangement uses TRBV28 and TRBJ2-7, with 7 bases lining up with TRBD2. The CDR3 spans 13 residues. J lost 5 bases, V lost 6 bases, and 7 bases had no gene match. Germline V gene data show CDR1 as MDHEN and CDR2 as SYDVKM. CDR3 nucleotide sequence: TGTGCCAGCAGCTTACTAGCGATCGACGAGCAGTACTTC. It encodes CASSLLAIDEQYF. The full variable domain, with the rest looked up from reference TRBV28 and TRBJ2-7, is DVKVTQSSRYLVKRTGEKVFLECVQDMDHENMFWYRQDPGLGLRLIYFSYDVKMKEKGDIPEGYSVSREKKERFSLILESASTNQTSMYLCASSLLAIDEQYFGPGTRLTVT.

The chain couples TRBV6-2 or TRBV6-3 to TRBJ2-3; D may be TRBD2 (6 bases). The V end was cut by 1 base, the J end by 5 bases, with 13 bases between. The CDR3 consists of 15 residues. Per germline, CDR1 MNHEY and CDR2 SVGEGT. The CDR3 protein is CASSYWSSVKDTQYF. For the CDR3, the DNA is TGTGCCAGCAGTTACTGGTCTAGCGTTAAAGATACGCAGTATTTT.

The rearrangement uses TRBV5-1 and TRBJ2-5, with 15 bases identical to TRBD2. Germline-derived CDR1 and CDR2 are SGHRS and YFSETQ. V shed 3 bases and J 5 bases; nucleotides not matched to a gene: 11. This CDR3 has 18 residues. The CDR3 region is CASSSKPGLAGGLETQYF. The DNA of the CDR3 is TGCGCCAGCAGCTCGAAACCGGGACTAGCGGGAGGTCTGGAGACCCAGTACTTC.

The chain recombines TRBV2 with TRBJ2-7; 9 nucleotides agree with TRBD1. V trimming: 5 bases; J trimming: 1 base; junction bases outside the gene matches: 3. Per the germline V gene, CDR1 is SNHLY and CDR2 is FYNNEI. CDR3 length: 14 amino acids. CDR3 sequence: CASSRQGGSYEQYF. As DNA, the CDR3 is TGTGCCAGCAGTAGACAGGGGGGTTCCTACGAGCAGTACTTC.

This rearrangement joins TRBV6-4 to TRBJ2-3; perhaps TRBD2 as D (5 bases). The CDR3 has 16 amino acids. The V gene's germline CDR1 is MRHNA and CDR2 SNTAGT. Trimming stripped 10 bases from V and 0 bases from J, with 20 bases between. CDR3 sequence (DNA): TGTGCCATAGGTTGGGAGCCCTCATATAGCACAGATACGCAGTATTTT. Its protein is CAIGWEPSYSTDTQYF.

The chain carries TRBV7-3 and TRBJ2-3, with D maybe TRBD1 (6 bases). The V gene's germline CDR1 is SGHTA and CDR2 FQGTGA. Trimming took 6 bases from V and 0 from J, leaving 13 bases between them. This CDR3 comprises 15 residues. The chain's CDR3 is CASSGGLTSTDTQYF. In nucleotides, the CDR3 is TGTGCCAGCAGTGGGGGCCTCACTAGCACAGATACGCAGTATTTT.

The rearrangement joins TRBV2 to TRBJ1-5, with D possibly being TRBD1 (5 bases). Per the germline V gene, CDR1 is SNHLY and CDR2 is FYNNEI. This CDR3 spans 14 amino acids. V gave up 3 bases and J gave up 0 bases, with 6 bases separating them. CDR3 region: CASSETASNQPQHF. CDR3 DNA: TGTGCCAGCAGTGAGACAGCTAGCAATCAGCCCCAGCATTTT. The full variable domain, its missing parts supplied by reference TRBV2 and TRBJ1-5, is EPEVTQTPSHQVTQMGQEVILRCVPISNHLYFYWYRQILGQKVEFLVSFYNNEISEKSEIFDDQFSVERPDGSNFTLKIRSTKLEDSAMYFCASSETASNQPQHFGDGTRLSIL.